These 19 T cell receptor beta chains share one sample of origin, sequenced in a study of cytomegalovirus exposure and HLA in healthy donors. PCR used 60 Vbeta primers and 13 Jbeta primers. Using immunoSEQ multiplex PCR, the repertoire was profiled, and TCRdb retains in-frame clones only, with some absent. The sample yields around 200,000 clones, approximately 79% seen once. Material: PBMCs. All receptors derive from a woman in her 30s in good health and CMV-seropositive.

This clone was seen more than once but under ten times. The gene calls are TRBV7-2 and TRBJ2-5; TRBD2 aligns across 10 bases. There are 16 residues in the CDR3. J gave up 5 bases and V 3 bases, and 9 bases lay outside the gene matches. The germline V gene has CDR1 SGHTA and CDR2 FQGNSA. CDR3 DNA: TGTGCCAGCAGCTTTTCAACAGCGGGGGGGGCGGAGACCCAGTACTTC. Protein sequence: CASSFSTAGGAETQYF.

The DNA of the CDR3 is TGTGCCAGCAGCCCGGGACATCCGAATCAGCCCCAGCATTTT. It encodes CASSPGHPNQPQHF. J is TRBJ1-5 and V is TRBV5-5; maybe TRBD1 (6 bases). V was pared by 4 bases and J by 4 bases, with 12 bases between. Germline V lookup: CDR1 SGHKS, CDR2 YYEKEE (reference sequence). CDR3 length: 14 amino acids. Full variable domain (outside the CDR3, taken from reference TRBV5-5 and TRBJ1-5): DAGVTQSPTHLIKTRGQQVTLRCSPISGHKSVSWYQQVLGQGPQFIFQYYEKEERGRGNFPDRFSARQFPNYSSELNVNALLLGDSALYLCASSPGHPNQPQHFGDGTRLSIL.

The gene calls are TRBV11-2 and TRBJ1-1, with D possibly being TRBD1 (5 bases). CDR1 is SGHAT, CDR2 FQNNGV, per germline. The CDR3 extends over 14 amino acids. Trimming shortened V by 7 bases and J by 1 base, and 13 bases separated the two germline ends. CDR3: CASTIDRENTEAFF. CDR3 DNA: TGTGCCAGCACCATTGACAGAGAGAACACTGAAGCTTTCTTT.

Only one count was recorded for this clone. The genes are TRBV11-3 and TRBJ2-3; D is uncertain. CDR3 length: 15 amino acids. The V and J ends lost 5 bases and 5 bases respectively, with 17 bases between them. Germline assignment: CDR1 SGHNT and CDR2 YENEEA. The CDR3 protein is CASSRRARSGDTQYF. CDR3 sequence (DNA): TGTGCCAGCAGCCGAAGAGCACGATCTGGAGATACGCAGTATTTT. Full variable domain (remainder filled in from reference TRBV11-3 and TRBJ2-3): EAGVVQSPRYKIIEKKQPVAFWCNPISGHNTLYWYLQNLGQGPELLIRYENEEAVDDSQLPKDRFSAERLKGVDSTLKIQPAELGDSAVYLCASSRRARSGDTQYFGPGTRLTVL.

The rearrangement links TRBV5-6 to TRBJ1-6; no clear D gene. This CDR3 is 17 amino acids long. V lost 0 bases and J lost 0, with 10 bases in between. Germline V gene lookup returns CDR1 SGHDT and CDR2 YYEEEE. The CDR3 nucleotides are TGTGCCAGCAGCTTGGGAAGGTGGAGCTCCTATAATTCACCCCTCCACTTT. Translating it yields CASSLGRWSSYNSPLHF.

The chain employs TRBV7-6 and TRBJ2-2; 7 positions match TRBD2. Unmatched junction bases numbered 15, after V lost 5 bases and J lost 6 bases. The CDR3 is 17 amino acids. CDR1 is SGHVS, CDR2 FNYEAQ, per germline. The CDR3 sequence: CASSTIGLAVGAGELFF. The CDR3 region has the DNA TGTGCCAGCAGCACCATAGGGCTAGCGGTAGGAGCCGGGGAGCTGTTTTTT.

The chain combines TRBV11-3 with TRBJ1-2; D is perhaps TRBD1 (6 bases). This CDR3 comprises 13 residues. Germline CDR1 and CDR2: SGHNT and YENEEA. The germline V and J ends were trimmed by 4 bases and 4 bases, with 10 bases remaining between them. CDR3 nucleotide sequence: TGTGCCAGCAGCTGGGGGCATTTCTATGGCTACACCTTC. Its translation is CASSWGHFYGYTF. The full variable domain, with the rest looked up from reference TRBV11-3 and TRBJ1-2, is EAGVVQSPRYKIIEKKQPVAFWCNPISGHNTLYWYLQNLGQGPELLIRYENEEAVDDSQLPKDRFSAERLKGVDSTLKIQPAELGDSAVYLCASSWGHFYGYTFGSGTRLTVV.

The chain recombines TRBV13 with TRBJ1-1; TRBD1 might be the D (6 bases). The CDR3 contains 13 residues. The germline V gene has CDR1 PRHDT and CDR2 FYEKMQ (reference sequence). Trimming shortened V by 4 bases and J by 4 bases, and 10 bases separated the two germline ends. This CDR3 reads CASSYRVGTEAFF. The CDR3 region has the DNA TGTGCCAGCAGCTACAGGGTTGGCACTGAAGCTTTCTTT.

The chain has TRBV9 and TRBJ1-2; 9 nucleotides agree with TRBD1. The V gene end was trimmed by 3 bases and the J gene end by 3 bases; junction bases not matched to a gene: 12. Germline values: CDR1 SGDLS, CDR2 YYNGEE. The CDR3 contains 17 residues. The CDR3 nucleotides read TGTGCCAGCAGCGGCTACATACAGGGGGCGAGGGACTATGGCTACACCTTC. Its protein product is CASSGYIQGARDYGYTF.

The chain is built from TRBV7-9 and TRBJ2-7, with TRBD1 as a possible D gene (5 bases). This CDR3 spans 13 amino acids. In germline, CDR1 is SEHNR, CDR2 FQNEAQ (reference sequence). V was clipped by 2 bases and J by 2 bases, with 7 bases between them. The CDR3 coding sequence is TGTGCCAGCAGCTTACAGGGCACCTACGAGCAGTACTTC. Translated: CASSLQGTYEQYF.

This CDR3 reads CASNGDFNEQFF. CDR3 DNA: TGTGCCAGCAACGGGGACTTCAATGAGCAGTTCTTC. The V gene is TRBV2, the J gene TRBJ2-1, with D tentatively TRBD2 (6 bases). The germline V gene has CDR1 SNHLY and CDR2 FYNNEI. Trimming took 7 bases from V and 6 from J, leaving 10 bases between them. CDR3 length: 12 amino acids.

The CDR3 nucleotides are TGTGCCAGCAGCTTTACCCGACAGAATTCACCCCTCCACTTT. Translating it yields CASSFTRQNSPLHF. The chain links TRBV7-9 to TRBJ1-6; tentatively, D is TRBD1 (5 bases). The V end lost 3 bases, the J end lost 7 bases, and 10 bases lay between the germline ends. Germline values: CDR1 SEHNR, CDR2 FQNEAQ (reference sequence). The CDR3 sequence is 14 residues long.

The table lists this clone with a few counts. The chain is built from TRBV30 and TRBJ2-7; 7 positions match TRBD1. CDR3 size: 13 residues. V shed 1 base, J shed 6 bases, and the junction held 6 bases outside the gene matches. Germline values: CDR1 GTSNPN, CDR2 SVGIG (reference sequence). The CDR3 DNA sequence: TGTGCCTGGAGTGGGCGGACAGGTTCCGAGCAGTACTTC. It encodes CAWSGRTGSEQYF.

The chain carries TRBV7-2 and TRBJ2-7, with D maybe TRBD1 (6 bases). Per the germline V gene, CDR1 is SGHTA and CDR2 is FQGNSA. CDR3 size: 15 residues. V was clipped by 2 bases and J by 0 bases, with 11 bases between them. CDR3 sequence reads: CASSLKGVSSYEQYF. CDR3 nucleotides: TGTGCCAGCAGCTTAAAGGGGGTGAGCTCCTACGAGCAGTACTTC.

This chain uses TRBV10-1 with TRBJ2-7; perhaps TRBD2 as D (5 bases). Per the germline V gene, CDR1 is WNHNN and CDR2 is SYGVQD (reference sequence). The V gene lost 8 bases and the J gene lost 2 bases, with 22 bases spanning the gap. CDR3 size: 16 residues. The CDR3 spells CASPGKRTYATYEQYF. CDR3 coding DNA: TGCGCCAGCCCTGGGAAGCGGACTTATGCCACCTACGAGCAGTACTTC.

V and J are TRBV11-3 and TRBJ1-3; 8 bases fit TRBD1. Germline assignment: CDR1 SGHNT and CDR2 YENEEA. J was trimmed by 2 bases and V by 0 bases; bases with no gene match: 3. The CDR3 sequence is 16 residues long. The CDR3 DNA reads TGTGCCAGCAGCTTAGACCCACAGGGGGCTGGAAACACCATATATTTT. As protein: CASSLDPQGAGNTIYF.

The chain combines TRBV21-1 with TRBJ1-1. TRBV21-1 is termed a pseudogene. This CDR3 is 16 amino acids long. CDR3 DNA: TGTGCCAGCAGCAAAGCGGTTGAGTTTGAGAACACTGAAGCTTTCTTT. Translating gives CASSKAVEFENTEAFF.

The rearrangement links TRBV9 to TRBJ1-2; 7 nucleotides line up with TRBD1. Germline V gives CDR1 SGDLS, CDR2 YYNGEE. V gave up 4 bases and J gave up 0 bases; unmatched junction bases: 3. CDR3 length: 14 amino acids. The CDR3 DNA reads TGTGCCAGCAGCACCGGGACAGCTAACTATGGCTACACCTTC. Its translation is CASSTGTANYGYTF.

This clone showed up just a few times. In nucleotides, the CDR3 is TGTGCCACCTCAGGGGAAGCCAAAAACATTCAGTACTTC. Translating it yields CATSGEAKNIQYF. The genes are TRBV5-4 and TRBJ2-4; D is perhaps TRBD1 (6 bases). Germline assignment: CDR1 SGHNT and CDR2 YYREEE (reference sequence). The CDR3 totals 13 residues. V shed 9 bases and J shed 0 bases, with 10 bases lying between them.